This T cell receptor (beta chain) was identified during a study of a mutant IDH1 vaccine in newly diagnosed glioma (dated by TCRdb to the early 2020s). Regarding the study in general: Of the approximately 30 treated patients, around 62% were male and roughly 38% were female, and a mean age of around 40 years was recorded. Six visits were used for peripheral blood collection: V03 (baseline), V05, V07, V10, V12 and V13. For exploratory analyses, longitudinal TCRB deep sequencing was carried out in under 30 treated patients wherever samples were available. Before enrollment, patients had received standard therapy of radiotherapy alone, temozolomide alone, or radiochemotherapy with temozolomide; most received the combination.

General findings and caveats noted by the study authors: PBMC samples for TCRB deep sequencing were selected based on availability. Immune responses induced by the vaccine were seen in roughly 95% of patients across multiple MHC alleles. It was noted by the authors that analyses of patient blood samples could not be reproduced owing to sample limitations. No apparent relationship was observed between pseudoprogression and alterations in the top peripheral T cell clonotypes detected by TCRB sequencing.

Library creation used the immunoSEQ multiplex PCR assay. Following the manufacturer's protocol, the hsTCRB Kit was used to amplify rearranged TCR beta chain sequences. An Illumina MiSeq was used to sequence the TCRB libraries. In the authors' own workflow: The proprietary platform of the kit vendor was used for demultiplexing, trimming and gene mapping. Not all clones reach the TCRdb copy of this immuneACCESS table, which keeps in-frame sequences only. Checked studies attribute under half of the gap to unresolved V genes and leave the rest unexplained. V and J calls and clone size are those listed in that table; D and trimming were worked out from the DNA. This sample gives about 34,000 clones in total; more than 70% of them show up just once. The ten largest make up 9% of the sample. A note on this clone: Its antigen has not been determined. Within one base of it there is no much larger clone, and no base qualities were kept.

This specimen's time point label, per the study, means: baseline, week 1 (first vaccination visit). The treatment or condition label of this sample denotes: pre-vaccination baseline after standard-of-care therapy. Newly diagnosed WHO grade 3 or 4 IDH1-mutant astrocytomas showing loss of nuclear ATRX were present in the donors. The samples were drawn from NOA16, a multicentre, single-arm, open-label phase I trial in Germany that tested a mutant IDH1 peptide vaccine in humans for the first time. Blood drawn at visit V03 was used as the baseline sample for immunogenicity testing. Genomic DNA for TCRB sequencing was isolated from EDTA blood with the DNeasy Blood and Tissue Kit. The sequences come from peripheral blood mononuclear cells (PBMCs), collected from a glioma patient treated with radiotherapy, temozolomide or both. This clonotype was sampled from a man aged 45 to 65 with glioma. Some clones in this sample may be carry-over from other donors' samples.

The sequence in DNA is TGCGCCAGCAGCTTTACTGGGACTGCAACTAATGAAAAACTGTTTTTT. It translates to CASSFTGTATNEKLFF. The chain is made from TRBV5-1 and TRBJ1-4; the D gene is possibly TRBD1, with 5 bases matching. CDR1 and CDR2, per the germline V gene, are SGHRS and YFSETQ. There are 16 amino acids in the CDR3, from cysteine to phenylalanine inclusive. Just the 48-base CDR3 DNA is kept, in frame starting at base 1. Deletion took 2 bases off V and 0 bases off J, with a span of 11 bases between the germline ends.